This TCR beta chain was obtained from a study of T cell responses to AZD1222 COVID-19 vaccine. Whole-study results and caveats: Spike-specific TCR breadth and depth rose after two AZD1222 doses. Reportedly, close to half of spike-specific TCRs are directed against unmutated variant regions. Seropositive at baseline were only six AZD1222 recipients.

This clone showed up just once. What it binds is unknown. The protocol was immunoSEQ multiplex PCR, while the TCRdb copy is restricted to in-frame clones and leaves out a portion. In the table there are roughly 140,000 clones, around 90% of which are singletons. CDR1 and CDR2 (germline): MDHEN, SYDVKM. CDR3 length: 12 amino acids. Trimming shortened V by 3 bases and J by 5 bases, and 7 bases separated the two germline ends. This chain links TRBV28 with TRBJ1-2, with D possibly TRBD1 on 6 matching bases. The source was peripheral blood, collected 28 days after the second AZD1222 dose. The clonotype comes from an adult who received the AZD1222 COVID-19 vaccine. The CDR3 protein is CASSFRGYGYTF. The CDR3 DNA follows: TGTGCCAGCAGTTTCAGGGGATATGGCTACACCTTC.